The rows below give T cell receptor beta chains drawn from one sample of a study of response to subunit inactivated influenza vaccine. TCRdb called the RT-PCR reads again in MiXCR, with one record for every CDR3 protein. The top ten clones hold 9.5% to 12% of a sample with about 570,000 distinct CDR3 sequences, roughly 10% of them seen once. Separately, the same data were catalogued under a study of T cells expressing NK-cell markers.

The sample here was PBMCs from blood, taken on the day of vaccination. The origin of the receptors is a man aged 50 or older who received an inactivated influenza vaccine. Each CDR3 is given with its conserved first and last residue. Fields, in order: clone size, V gene, D gene, J gene, CDR3 protein, CDR3 DNA. A D gene is named only where the DNA matches it firmly. Clone size, where shown, is once, few, many, or a class for clones that have expanded.

size: NA; V: TRBV11-2; D: NA; J: TRBJ1-1; CDR3: CASSFGRTRTEAFF; DNA: TGTGCCAGCAGCTTCGGGCGGACGCGAACTGAAGCTTTCTTT
size: few; V: TRBV5-6; D: TRBD2; J: TRBJ2-5; CDR3: CASSLPPAGGRETQYF; DNA: TGTGCCAGCAGCTTGCCCCCAGCGGGGGGGCGTGAGACCCAGTACTTC
size: NA; V: TRBV6-5; D: NA; J: TRBJ2-7; CDR3: CASSYSGEWAYEQYF; DNA: TGTGCCAGCAGTTACTCCGGTGAGTGGGCCTACGAGCAGTACTTC
size: NA; V: TRBV11-2; D: NA; J: TRBJ2-7; CDR3: CASSLVGGGSGVAYEQYF; DNA: TGTGCCAGCAGCTTAGTAGGGGGAGGGAGCGGGGTCGCTTACGAGCAGTACTTC
size: NA; V: TRBV28; D: NA; J: TRBJ2-7; CDR3: CASRLLRRSYEQYF; DNA: TGTGCCAGCAGGCTTCTCAGAAGGTCCTACGAGCAGTACTTC
size: NA; V: TRBV7-8; D: TRBD1; J: TRBJ2-2; CDR3: CASSYHRGLDTGELFF; DNA: TGTGCCAGCAGCTACCACAGGGGGCTGGACACCGGGGAGCTGTTTTTT
size: few; V: TRBV9; D: NA; J: TRBJ2-2; CDR3: CASSVGGNPELFF; DNA: TGTGCCAGCAGCGTAGGGGGGAACCCGGAGCTGTTTTTT
size: once; V: TRBV7-2; D: NA; J: TRBJ2-6; CDR3: CASSRGLSGANVLTF; DNA: TGTGCCAGCTCCCGTGGGTTGTCTGGGGCCAACGTCCTGACTTTC
size: NA; V: TRBV21-1; D: NA; J: TRBJ2-1; CDR3: CASSRGGARRSYNEQFF; DNA: TGTGCCAGCAGCAGGGGGGGTGCCCGAAGGTCCTACAATGAGCAGTTCTTC
size: NA; V: TRBV4-3; D: NA; J: TRBJ2-2; CDR3: CASSQSPAGGGVGELFF; DNA: TGCGCCAGCAGCCAATCCCCCGCAGGCGGCGGTGTGGGGGAGCTGTTTTTT
size: few; V: TRBV6-5; D: TRBD2; J: TRBJ2-1; CDR3: CASSYFGLAGPNEQFF; DNA: TGTGCCAGCAGTTACTTCGGACTAGCGGGACCCAATGAGCAGTTCTTC
size: NA; V: TRBV6-5; D: NA; J: TRBJ1-4; CDR3: CASSDPWGTVFF; DNA: TGTGCCAGCAGTGACCCTTGGGGCACGGTGTTTTTT
size: NA; V: TRBV4-2; D: TRBD2; J: TRBJ2-7; CDR3: CASSQSPNSREGFHF; DNA: TGTGCCAGCAGCCAATCGCCCAACTCGCGGGAGGGCTTCCACTTC
size: NA; V: TRBV20-1; D: NA; J: TRBJ2-3; CDR3: CSASGTTSTDTQYF; DNA: TGCAGTGCTAGTGGGACAACCTCCACAGATACGCAGTATTTT
size: few; V: TRBV11-2; D: NA; J: TRBJ2-1; CDR3: CASSSGGGTYNEQFF; DNA: TGTGCCAGCAGCTCAGGGGGGGGAACCTACAATGAGCAGTTCTTC
size: NA; V: TRBV9; D: NA; J: TRBJ2-3; CDR3: CASSVGVWTDTQYF; DNA: TGTGCCAGCAGCGTTGGAGTTTGGACAGATACGCAGTATTTT
size: few; V: TRBV5-1; D: NA; J: TRBJ1-1; CDR3: CASSLVWLGGGNTEAFF; DNA: TGCGCCAGCAGCTTGGTCTGGTTGGGAGGTGGCAACACTGAAGCTTTCTTT
size: NA; V: TRBV11-2; D: NA; J: TRBJ1-4; CDR3: CASSLTSSSNEKLFF; DNA: TGTGCCAGCAGTCTTACGTCTTCCTCTAATGAAAAACTGTTTTTT
size: NA; V: TRBV12-3/TRBV12-4; D: TRBD1; J: TRBJ2-7; CDR3: CASRAGSGQGRIYEQYF; DNA: TGTGCCAGCAGGGCAGGGTCTGGACAGGGACGAATTTACGAGCAGTACTTC
size: few; V: TRBV3-1; D: NA; J: TRBJ2-3; CDR3: CASSQGLLQYF; DNA: TGTGCCAGCAGCCAAGGACTCCTGCAGTATTTT
size: NA; V: TRBV5-4; D: TRBD2; J: TRBJ2-3; CDR3: CASSLVLAGALDTQYF; DNA: TGTGCCAGCAGCTTGGTCCTAGCGGGGGCGTTAGATACGCAGTATTTT
size: NA; V: TRBV3-1; D: NA; J: TRBJ2-7; CDR3: CASSQGPTNYEQYF; DNA: TGTGCCAGCAGCCAAGGGCCGACCAACTACGAGCAGTACTTC
size: few; V: TRBV6-2/TRBV6-3; D: NA; J: TRBJ1-1; CDR3: CASSYFLAENTEAFF; DNA: TGTGCCAGCAGTTACTTCTTGGCCGAGAACACTGAAGCTTTCTTT
size: NA; V: TRBV20-1; D: TRBD2; J: TRBJ2-2; CDR3: CSARDIRLAGGGTGELFF; DNA: TGCAGTGCTAGAGATATAAGACTAGCGGGAGGGGGAACCGGGGAGCTGTTTTTT
size: many; V: TRBV20-1; D: NA; J: TRBJ2-3; CDR3: CSARSPGDTQYF; DNA: TGCAGTGCTAGAAGCCCTGGAGATACGCAGTATTTT
size: NA; V: TRBV29-1; D: NA; J: TRBJ1-3; CDR3: CSVGGAPGNTIYF; DNA: TGCAGCGTGGGGGGGGCCCCTGGAAACACCATATATTTT
size: few; V: TRBV28; D: NA; J: TRBJ2-7; CDR3: CASSLSGNQQYF; DNA: TGTGCCAGCAGTTTATCGGGTAACCAGCAGTACTTC
size: NA; V: TRBV24-1; D: TRBD2; J: TRBJ2-1; CDR3: CATSETGTSIYNEQFF; DNA: TGTGCCACCAGTGAAACCGGGACTAGCATTTACAATGAGCAGTTCTTC
size: NA; V: TRBV18; D: NA; J: TRBJ2-2; CDR3: CASSLRTELNTGELFF; DNA: TGTGCCAGCTCATTAAGGACCGAGCTGAACACCGGGGAGCTGTTTTTT
size: NA; V: TRBV4-2; D: NA; J: TRBJ2-3; CDR3: CASSLVQGSTDTQYF; DNA: TGTGCCAGCAGCCTCGTTCAGGGTTCCACAGATACGCAGTATTTT
size: NA; V: TRBV6-5; D: NA; J: TRBJ2-1; CDR3: CASRGPDGQFF; DNA: TGTGCCAGCAGAGGCCCCGATGGGCAGTTCTTC
size: many; V: TRBV7-9; D: TRBD2; J: TRBJ2-3; CDR3: CASSPRGGDTDTQYF; DNA: TGTGCCAGCAGCCCTCGGGGGGGGGACACAGATACGCAGTATTTT
size: many; V: TRBV29-1; D: NA; J: TRBJ1-1; CDR3: CSVDLGTFEGEAFF; DNA: TGCAGCGTTGATCTTGGGACCTTCGAGGGTGAAGCTTTCTTT
size: many; V: TRBV5-1; D: NA; J: TRBJ2-3; CDR3: CASSLGSHRTDTQYF; DNA: TGCGCCAGCAGCTTGGGCTCCCACCGCACAGATACGCAGTATTTT
size: many; V: TRBV29-1; D: NA; J: TRBJ2-1; CDR3: CSVAGGLFNEQFF; DNA: TGCAGCGTTGCCGGGGGTCTGTTCAATGAGCAGTTCTTC
size: few; V: TRBV6-2/TRBV6-3; D: NA; J: TRBJ2-2; CDR3: CASNQDQAGELFF; DNA: TGTGCCAGCAATCAAGACCAGGCCGGGGAGCTGTTTTTT
size: NA; V: TRBV7-2; D: TRBD2; J: TRBJ2-2; CDR3: CASSLTYREGNTGELFF; DNA: TGTGCCAGCAGCTTAACTTATCGGGAGGGGAACACCGGGGAGCTGTTTTTT
size: many; V: TRBV12-3/TRBV12-4; D: NA; J: TRBJ1-1; CDR3: CASSVGTEAFF; DNA: TGTGCCAGCAGTGTAGGTACTGAAGCTTTCTTT
size: few; V: TRBV20-1; D: NA; J: TRBJ2-7; CDR3: CSARDGLILSYEQYF; DNA: TGCAGTGCTAGAGATGGGCTGATACTGTCCTACGAGCAGTACTTC
size: few; V: TRBV6-1; D: TRBD2; J: TRBJ2-1; CDR3: CASSRPGLAGGWQFF; DNA: TGTGCCAGCAGCCGACCGGGACTAGCGGGGGGGTGGCAGTTCTTC
size: NA; V: TRBV12-3/TRBV12-4; D: TRBD1; J: TRBJ1-1; CDR3: CASRPTGGHTEAFF; DNA: TGTGCCAGCAGGCCGACAGGGGGCCACACTGAAGCTTTCTTT
size: few; V: TRBV20-1; D: NA; J: TRBJ1-2; CDR3: CSAQGHRGGYTF; DNA: TGCAGTGCCCAGGGACATAGGGGTGGCTACACCTTC
size: few; V: TRBV5-1; D: TRBD1; J: TRBJ1-4; CDR3: CASSLAGTGANEKLFF; DNA: TGCGCCAGCAGCTTGGCCGGGACAGGGGCTAATGAAAAACTGTTTTTT
size: few; V: TRBV7-6; D: NA; J: TRBJ2-1; CDR3: CASSFGQYPYNEQFF; DNA: TGTGCCAGCAGCTTCGGACAGTACCCATACAATGAGCAGTTCTTC
size: NA; V: TRBV7-9; D: TRBD2; J: TRBJ2-7; CDR3: CASSATTGLAGNYEQYF; DNA: TGTGCCAGCAGCGCGACAACCGGACTAGCTGGAAACTACGAGCAGTACTTC
size: few; V: TRBV11-2; D: TRBD2; J: TRBJ2-2; CDR3: CASRQGGRANTGELFF; DNA: TGTGCCAGCAGGCAGGGAGGGAGGGCGAACACCGGGGAGCTGTTTTTT
size: few; V: TRBV3-1; D: NA; J: TRBJ1-1; CDR3: CASSQYGTEAFF; DNA: TGTGCCAGCAGCCAGTACGGGACTGAAGCTTTCTTT
size: NA; V: TRBV27; D: NA; J: TRBJ2-6; CDR3: CASSATLGANVLTF; DNA: TGTGCCAGCAGTGCCACTCTTGGGGCCAACGTCCTGACTTTC
size: few; V: TRBV27; D: TRBD1; J: TRBJ2-1; CDR3: CASSEGQGHNEQFF; DNA: TGTGCCAGCAGTGAAGGACAGGGACACAATGAGCAGTTCTTC
size: few; V: TRBV7-6; D: NA; J: TRBJ2-1; CDR3: CASILNPGNNNEQFF; DNA: TGTGCCAGCATCCTAAACCCGGGAAATAACAATGAGCAGTTCTTC
size: few; V: TRBV12-3/TRBV12-4; D: NA; J: TRBJ2-2; CDR3: CASSFMGPLQPGELFF; DNA: TGTGCCAGCAGTTTTATGGGACCCCTCCAACCCGGGGAGCTGTTTTTT
size: many; V: TRBV5-1; D: NA; J: TRBJ1-1; CDR3: CASSSGGGRENTEAFF; DNA: TGCGCCAGCAGCTCTGGAGGAGGCCGAGAGAACACTGAAGCTTTCTTT
size: NA; V: TRBV11-1; D: TRBD1; J: TRBJ2-1; CDR3: CASSLAGQGARDEQFF; DNA: TGTGCCAGCAGCTTAGCGGGACAGGGGGCGAGGGATGAGCAGTTCTTC
size: NA; V: TRBV5-5; D: TRBD1; J: TRBJ2-7; CDR3: CASSLPPSGTGADEQYF; DNA: TGTGCCAGCAGCTTGCCACCGTCCGGGACAGGGGCTGACGAGCAGTACTTC
size: many; V: TRBV4-1; D: NA; J: TRBJ2-2; CDR3: CASSQDGAYTGELFF; DNA: TGCGCCAGCAGCCAAGACGGGGCGTACACCGGGGAGCTGTTTTTT
size: NA; V: TRBV24-1; D: TRBD2; J: TRBJ2-1; CDR3: CATRAGAEGNEQFF; DNA: TGTGCCACCAGAGCGGGAGCAGAGGGCAATGAGCAGTTCTTC
size: NA; V: TRBV7-2; D: NA; J: TRBJ2-7; CDR3: CASSLVEGTSYEQYF; DNA: TGTGCCAGCAGCTTAGTGGAGGGTACATCCTACGAGCAGTACTTC
size: NA; V: TRBV12-3/TRBV12-4; D: TRBD2; J: TRBJ2-5; CDR3: CASSLGLAGIEETQYF; DNA: TGTGCCAGCTCTCTGGGGTTAGCGGGGATCGAAGAGACCCAGTACTTC
size: few; V: TRBV7-2; D: TRBD2; J: TRBJ2-1; CDR3: CASSSGLAGGQGEQFF; DNA: TGTGCCAGCAGCTCGGGACTAGCGGGGGGGCAGGGTGAGCAGTTCTTC